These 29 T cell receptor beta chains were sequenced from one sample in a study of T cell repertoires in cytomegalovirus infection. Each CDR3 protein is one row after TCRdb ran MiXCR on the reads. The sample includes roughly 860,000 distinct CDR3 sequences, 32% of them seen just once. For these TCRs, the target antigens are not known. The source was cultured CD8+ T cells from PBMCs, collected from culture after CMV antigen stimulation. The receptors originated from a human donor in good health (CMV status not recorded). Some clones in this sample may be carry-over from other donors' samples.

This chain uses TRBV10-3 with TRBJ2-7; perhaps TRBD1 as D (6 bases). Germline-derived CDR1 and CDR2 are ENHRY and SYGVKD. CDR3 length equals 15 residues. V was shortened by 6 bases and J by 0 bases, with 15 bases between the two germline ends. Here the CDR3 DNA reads TGTGCCATCAGGACACAGGGCCCCCCCTCCTACGAGCAGTACTTC. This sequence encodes CAIRTQGPPSYEQYF.

The DNA for the CDR3 is TGTGCCAGCAGCCCGACCGGGACAGGGTTTTCACCCCTCCACTTT. Protein sequence: CASSPTGTGFSPLHF. V and J are TRBV9 and TRBJ1-6; 9 bases line up with TRBD1. The V gene's germline CDR1 is SGDLS and CDR2 YYNGEE. The ends lost 4 bases at V and 9 bases at J; junction bases unmatched: 8. CDR3 length: 15 amino acids.

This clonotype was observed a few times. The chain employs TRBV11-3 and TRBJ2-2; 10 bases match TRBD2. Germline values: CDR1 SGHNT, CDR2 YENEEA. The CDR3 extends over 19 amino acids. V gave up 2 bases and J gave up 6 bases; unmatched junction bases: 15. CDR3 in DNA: TGTGCCAGCAGCTTAACCCCCTGGCTAGCGGGGGAAGAAGCCGGGGAGCTGTTTTTT. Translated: CASSLTPWLAGEEAGELFF.

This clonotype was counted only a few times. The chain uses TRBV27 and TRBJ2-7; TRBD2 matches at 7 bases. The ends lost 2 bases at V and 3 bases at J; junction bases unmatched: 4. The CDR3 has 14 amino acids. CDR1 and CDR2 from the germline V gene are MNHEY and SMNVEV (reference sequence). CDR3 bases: TGTGCCAGCAGTTTAGCTAGCGGTATCTACGAGCAGTACTTC. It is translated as CASSLASGIYEQYF.

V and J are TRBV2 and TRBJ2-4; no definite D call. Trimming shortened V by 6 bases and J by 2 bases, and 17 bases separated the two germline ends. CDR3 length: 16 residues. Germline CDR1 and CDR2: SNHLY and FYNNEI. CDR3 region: CASSELPLGTKNIQYF. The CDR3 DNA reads TGTGCCAGCAGCGAACTTCCCTTGGGGACCAAAAACATTCAGTACTTC.

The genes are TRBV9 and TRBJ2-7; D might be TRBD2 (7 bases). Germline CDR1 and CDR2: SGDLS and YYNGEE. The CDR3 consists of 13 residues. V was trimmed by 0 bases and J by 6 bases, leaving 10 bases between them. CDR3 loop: CASSVGGGPEQYF. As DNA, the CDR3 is TGTGCCAGCAGCGTAGGGGGGGGGCCCGAGCAGTACTTC. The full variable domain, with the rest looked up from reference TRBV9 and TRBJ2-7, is DSGVTQTPKHLITATGQRVTLRCSPRSGDLSVYWYQQSLDQGLQFLIQYYNGEERAKGNILERFSAQQFPDLHSELNLSSLELGDSALYFCASSVGGGPEQYFGPGTRLTVT.

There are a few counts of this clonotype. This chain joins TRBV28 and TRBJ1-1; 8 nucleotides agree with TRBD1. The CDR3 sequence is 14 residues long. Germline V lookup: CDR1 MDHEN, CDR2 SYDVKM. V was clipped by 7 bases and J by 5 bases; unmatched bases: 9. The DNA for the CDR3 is TGTGCCAGCACCGGAGCCGGACAGGGAACTGAAGCTTTCTTT. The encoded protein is CASTGAGQGTEAFF.

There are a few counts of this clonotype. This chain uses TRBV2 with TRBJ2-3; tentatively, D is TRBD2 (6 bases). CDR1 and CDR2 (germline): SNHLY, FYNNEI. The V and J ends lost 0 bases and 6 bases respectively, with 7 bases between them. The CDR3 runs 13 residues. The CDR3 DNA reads TGTGCCAGCAGTGAAGCGGGGAGGGATACGCAGTATTTT. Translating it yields CASSEAGRDTQYF.

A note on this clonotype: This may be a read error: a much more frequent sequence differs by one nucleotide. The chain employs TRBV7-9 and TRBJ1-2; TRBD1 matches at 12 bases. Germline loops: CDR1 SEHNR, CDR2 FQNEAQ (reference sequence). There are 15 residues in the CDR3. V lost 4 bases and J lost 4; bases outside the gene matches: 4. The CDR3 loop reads CASSWGTGGAYGYTF. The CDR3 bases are TGTGCCAGCAGCTGGGGGACAGGGGGCGCCTATGGCTACACCTTC.

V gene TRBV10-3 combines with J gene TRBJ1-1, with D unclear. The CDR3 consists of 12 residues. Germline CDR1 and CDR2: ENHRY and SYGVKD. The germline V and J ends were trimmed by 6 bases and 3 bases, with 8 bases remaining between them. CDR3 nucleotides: TGTGCCATCAGCCCCCGAGACACTGAAGCTTTCTTT. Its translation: CAISPRDTEAFF.

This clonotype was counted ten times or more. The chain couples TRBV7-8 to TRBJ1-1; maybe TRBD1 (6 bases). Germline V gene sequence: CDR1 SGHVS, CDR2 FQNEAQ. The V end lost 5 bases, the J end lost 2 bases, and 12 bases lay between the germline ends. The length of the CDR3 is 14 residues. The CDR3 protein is CASSPDSYNTEAFF. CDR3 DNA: TGTGCCAGCAGCCCGGACAGTTATAACACTGAAGCTTTCTTT.

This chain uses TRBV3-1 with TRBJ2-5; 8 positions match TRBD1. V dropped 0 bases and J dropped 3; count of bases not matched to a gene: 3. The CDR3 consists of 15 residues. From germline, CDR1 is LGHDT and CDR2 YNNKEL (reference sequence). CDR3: CASSQEGTGEETQYF. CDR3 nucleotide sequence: TGTGCCAGCAGCCAAGAAGGGACAGGTGAAGAGACCCAGTACTTC.

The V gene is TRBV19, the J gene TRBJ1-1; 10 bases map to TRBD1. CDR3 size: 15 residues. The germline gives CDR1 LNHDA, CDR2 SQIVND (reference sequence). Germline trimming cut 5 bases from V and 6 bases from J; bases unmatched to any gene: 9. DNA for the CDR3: TGTGCCAGTAGTCCGCGACAGGGGGCAATCTCTGAAGCTTTCTTT. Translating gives CASSPRQGAISEAFF.

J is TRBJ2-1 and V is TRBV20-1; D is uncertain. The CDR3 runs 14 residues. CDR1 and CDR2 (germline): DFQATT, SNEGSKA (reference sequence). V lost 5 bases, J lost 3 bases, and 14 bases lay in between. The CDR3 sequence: CSADALLGYNEQFF. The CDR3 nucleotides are TGCAGTGCTGACGCCCTCCTAGGCTACAATGAGCAGTTCTTC.

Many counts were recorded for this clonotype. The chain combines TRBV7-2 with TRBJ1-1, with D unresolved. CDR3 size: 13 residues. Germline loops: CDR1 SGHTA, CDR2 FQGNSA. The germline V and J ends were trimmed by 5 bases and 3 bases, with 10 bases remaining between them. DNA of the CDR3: TGTGCCAGCAGCGCCTCGGGGTACACTGAAGCTTTCTTT. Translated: CASSASGYTEAFF.

CDR3 DNA: TGTGCCAGCAGTTACCCGGGACAGTTTAATGGCTACACCTTC. It specifies CASSYPGQFNGYTF. This chain uses TRBV6-2 or TRBV6-3 with TRBJ1-2, with 7 bases fitting TRBD1. Germline assignment: CDR1 MNHEY and CDR2 SVGEGT. The length of the CDR3 is 14 residues. V was pared by 2 bases and J by 6 bases, with 6 bases of the junction left unmatched.

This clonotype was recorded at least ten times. The CDR3 protein is CASRLGQGLNTEAFF. The CDR3, as DNA: TGTGCCAGCAGACTCGGACAGGGTTTGAACACTGAAGCTTTCTTT. V gene TRBV7-2 combines with J gene TRBJ1-1, with 8 bases lining up with TRBD1. CDR1 and CDR2 (germline): SGHTA, FQGNSA. This CDR3 contains 15 residues. V lost 6 bases, J lost 0 bases, and 6 bases stayed unmatched.

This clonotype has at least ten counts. CDR3 protein: CASSLTRAGNQPQHF. The CDR3 DNA reads as TGTGCCAGCAGCTTAACGAGGGCGGGCAATCAGCCCCAGCATTTT. This chain uses TRBV7-2 with TRBJ1-5, with D uncertain. This CDR3 spans 15 amino acids. Trimming stripped 2 bases from V and 2 bases from J, with 10 bases between. Germline CDR1 is SGHTA and CDR2 is FQGNSA.

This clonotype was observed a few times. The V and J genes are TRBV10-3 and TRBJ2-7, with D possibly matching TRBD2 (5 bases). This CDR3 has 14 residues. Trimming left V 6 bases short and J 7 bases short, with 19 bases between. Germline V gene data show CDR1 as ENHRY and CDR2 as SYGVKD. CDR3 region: CAISSQGSPGEQYV. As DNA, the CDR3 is TGTGCCATCAGCTCCCAAGGGAGTCCGGGGGAGCAGTACGTC.

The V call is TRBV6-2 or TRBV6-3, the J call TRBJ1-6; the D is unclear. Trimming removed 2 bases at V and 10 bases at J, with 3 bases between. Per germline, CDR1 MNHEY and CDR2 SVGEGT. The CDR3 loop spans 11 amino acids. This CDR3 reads CASSYGSPLHF. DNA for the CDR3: TGTGCCAGCAGTTACGGATCACCCCTCCACTTT.

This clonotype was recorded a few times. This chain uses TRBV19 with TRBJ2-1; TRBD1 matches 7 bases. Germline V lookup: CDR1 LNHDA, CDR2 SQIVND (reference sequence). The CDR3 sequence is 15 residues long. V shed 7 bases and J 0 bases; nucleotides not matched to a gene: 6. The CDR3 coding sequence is TGTGCCAGTACCCTGACAGGGAACTCCTACAATGAGCAGTTCTTC. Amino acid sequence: CASTLTGNSYNEQFF.

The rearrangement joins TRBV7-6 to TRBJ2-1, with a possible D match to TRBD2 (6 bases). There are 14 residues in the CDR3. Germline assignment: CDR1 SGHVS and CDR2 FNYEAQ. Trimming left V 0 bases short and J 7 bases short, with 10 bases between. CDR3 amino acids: CASSLAGGWNEQFF. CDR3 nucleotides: TGTGCCAGCAGCTTAGCGGGGGGATGGAATGAGCAGTTCTTC.

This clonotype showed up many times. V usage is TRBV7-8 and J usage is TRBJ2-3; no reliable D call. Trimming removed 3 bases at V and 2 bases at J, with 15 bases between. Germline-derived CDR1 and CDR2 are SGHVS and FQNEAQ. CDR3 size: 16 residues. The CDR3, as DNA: TGTGCCAGCAGCTTCAAGAAACTCGCTACCACAGATACGCAGTATTTT. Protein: CASSFKKLATTDTQYF. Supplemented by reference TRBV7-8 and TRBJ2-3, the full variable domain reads GAGVSQSPRYKVAKRGQDVALRCDPISGHVSLFWYQQALGQGPEFLTYFQNEAQLDKSGLPSDRFFAERPEGSVSTLKIQRTQQEDSAVYLCASSFKKLATTDTQYFGPGTRLTVL.

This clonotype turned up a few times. The CDR3 nucleotides read TGCGCCAGCAGCCAAGTGTCTTCGGGAGCAACCTATGGCTACACCTTC. Translation: CASSQVSSGATYGYTF. The V call is TRBV4-3, the J call TRBJ1-2; D is unclear. Trimming took 1 base from V and 4 from J, leaving 16 bases between them. The germline CDR1 and CDR2 sequences are LGHNA and YSLEER. The CDR3 runs to 16 residues.

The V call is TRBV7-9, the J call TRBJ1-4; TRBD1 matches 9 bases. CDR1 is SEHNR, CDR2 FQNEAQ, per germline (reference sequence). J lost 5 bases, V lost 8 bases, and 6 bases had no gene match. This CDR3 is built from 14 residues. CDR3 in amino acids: CASGPGTGNEKLFF. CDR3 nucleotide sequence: TGTGCCAGCGGACCCGGGACAGGGAATGAAAAACTGTTTTTT.

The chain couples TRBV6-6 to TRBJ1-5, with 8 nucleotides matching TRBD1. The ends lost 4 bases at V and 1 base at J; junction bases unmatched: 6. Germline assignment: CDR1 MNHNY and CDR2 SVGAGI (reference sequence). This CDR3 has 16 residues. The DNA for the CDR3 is TGTGCCAGCAGTTTTACAGGGGGGGGGAGCAATCAGCCCCAGCATTTT. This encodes CASSFTGGGSNQPQHF.

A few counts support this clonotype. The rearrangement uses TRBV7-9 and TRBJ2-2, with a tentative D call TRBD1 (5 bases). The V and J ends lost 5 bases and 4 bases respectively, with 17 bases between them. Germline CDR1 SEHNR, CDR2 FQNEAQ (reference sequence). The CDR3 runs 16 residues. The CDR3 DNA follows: TGTGCCAGCAGCCCCATAACAGGTTTAGTCACCGGGGAGCTGTTTTTT. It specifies CASSPITGLVTGELFF.

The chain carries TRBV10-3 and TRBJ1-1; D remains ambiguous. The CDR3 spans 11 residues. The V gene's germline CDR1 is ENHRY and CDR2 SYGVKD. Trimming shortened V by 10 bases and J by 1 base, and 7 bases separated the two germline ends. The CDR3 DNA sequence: TGTGCCACCGCAACGAACACTGAAGCTTTCTTT. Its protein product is CATATNTEAFF.

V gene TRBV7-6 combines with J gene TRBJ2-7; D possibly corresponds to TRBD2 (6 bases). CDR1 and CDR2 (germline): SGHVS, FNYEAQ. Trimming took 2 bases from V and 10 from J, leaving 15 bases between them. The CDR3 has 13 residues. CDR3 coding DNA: TGTGCCAGCAGCTTATTATCCGGGACTCCTCAGTACGTC. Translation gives CASSLLSGTPQYV.